Following are 26 T cell receptor beta chains from one sample sequenced in a study of shared clonotypes between healthy human individuals. Clones were read by immunoSEQ multiplex PCR, and TCRdb kept only the in-frame ones, dropping some. The sample carries under 2.5 million clones, 92% recorded once. Sequencing used naive CD4+ T cells from PBMCs. Subset: CD45RA+ positively selected. The receptors derive from a man aged 18 to 30 in good health. Some clones in this sample may be carry-over from other donors' samples.

The rearrangement links TRBV6-1 to TRBJ1-1; D gene uncertain. The V and J ends lost 6 bases and 0 bases respectively, with 11 bases between them. The CDR3 totals 14 residues. CDR1 is MNHNS, CDR2 SASEGT, per germline. The CDR3 DNA reads TGTGCCAGCAGACCCGGGAGGTTGAACACTGAAGCTTTCTTT. As protein: CASRPGRLNTEAFF.

J is TRBJ1-2 and V is TRBV5-3, with TRBD1 matching over 7 bases. TRBV5-3 is reported as an ORF; its role is uncertain. Trimming at V came to 4 bases and at J to 8 bases, leaving 11 bases not matched to a gene. The CDR3 covers 14 residues. The CDR3 DNA follows: TGTGCCAGAAGCGGGACCTTAGACAGGGACGGCTACACCTTC. Its protein product is CARSGTLDRDGYTF.

The CDR3: CASSKDPSGVQYF. As DNA, the CDR3 is TGTGCCAGCAGCAAAGACCCTAGCGGAGTGCAGTACTTC. J is TRBJ2-7 and V is TRBV25-1; TRBD2 matches 7 bases. Germline loops: CDR1 MGHDK, CDR2 SYGVNS. The CDR3 totals 13 residues. V lost 6 bases, J lost 9 bases, and 11 bases stayed unmatched.

The chain carries TRBV28 and TRBJ1-2; TRBD1 aligns across 9 bases. This CDR3 has 14 amino acids. Germline trimming cut 6 bases from V and 3 bases from J; bases unmatched to any gene: 5. Germline CDR1 MDHEN, CDR2 SYDVKM. CDR3 bases: TGTGCCAGCAGCCCCCGGGACAGGGACTATGGCTACACCTTC. Translation gives CASSPRDRDYGYTF.

The rearrangement uses TRBV28 and TRBJ1-3; weak D call: TRBD1 (5 bases). The CDR3 has 16 amino acids. Germline V CDR1 and CDR2: MDHEN, SYDVKM. Trimming left V 2 bases short and J 4 bases short, with 15 bases between. This chain's CDR3 is CASSLPGLQGGNTIYF. CDR3 in DNA: TGTGCCAGCAGTTTACCGGGACTCCAGGGCGGAAACACCATATATTTT.

The chain joins TRBV7-9 to TRBJ1-2; the match to TRBD1 covers 7 bases. From germline, CDR1 is SEHNR and CDR2 FQNEAQ (reference sequence). CDR3 length equals 12 residues. With V trimmed by 2 bases and J by 10 bases, 4 bases remained unmatched. CDR3 in DNA: TGTGCCAGCAGCTTACTAACAGGGGACTACACCTTC. It is translated as CASSLLTGDYTF.

Points on this clone: Other DNA sequences in this sample translate to the same CDR3. The V call is TRBV6-5, the J call TRBJ2-3; possibly TRBD1 for D (6 bases). The CDR3 contains 12 residues. Germline values: CDR1 MNHEY, CDR2 SVGAGI. V was pared by 6 bases and J by 3 bases, with 7 bases between. The CDR3 protein is CASRGGTDTQYF. DNA of the CDR3: TGTGCCAGCAGAGGGGGAACAGATACGCAGTATTTT.

This sequence joins TRBV4-1 and TRBJ1-5; a possible D gene is TRBD1 (6 bases). Trimming pared 0 bases from V and 0 bases from J, leaving 12 bases between. The CDR3 loop spans 17 amino acids. Germline CDR1 MGHRA, CDR2 YSYEKL. The CDR3 bases are TGCGCCAGCAGCCAAGATCGGACGGACAGTAGCAATCAGCCCCAGCATTTT. Its translation: CASSQDRTDSSNQPQHF.

The chain uses TRBV28 and TRBJ1-5; D unresolved. This CDR3 region has 15 residues. Germline V gives CDR1 MDHEN, CDR2 SYDVKM. Trimming left V 5 bases short and J 7 bases short, with 18 bases between. The CDR3 sequence: CASSPVSGLSQPQHF. In DNA form, the CDR3 reads TGTGCCAGCAGTCCCGTTTCCGGTTTGAGCCAGCCCCAGCATTTT.

V is TRBV28 and J is TRBJ1-5; 9 bases line up with TRBD1. V trimming: 6 bases; J trimming: 3 bases; junction bases outside the gene matches: 12. This CDR3 comprises 17 residues. Germline V gene data show CDR1 as MDHEN and CDR2 as SYDVKM. CDR3 amino acids: CASRIPSGTGSNQPQHF. Written as DNA, the CDR3 is TGTGCCAGCAGAATCCCCTCCGGGACAGGGTCCAATCAGCCCCAGCATTTT.

The V gene is TRBV5-1, the J gene TRBJ2-3, with 9 bases matching TRBD2. Looked up from germline, CDR1 is SGHRS and CDR2 is YFSETQ. V gave up 0 bases and J gave up 4 bases; unmatched junction bases: 6. There are 16 residues in the CDR3. The CDR3 region has the DNA TGCGCCAGCAGCTTGGTGGCTAGCGGGACGGCAGATACGCAGTATTTT. It is translated as CASSLVASGTADTQYF.

A remark on this clone: The same CDR3 can be traced to other DNA sequences in this sample. V is TRBV6-1 and J is TRBJ1-4; possible D gene TRBD1, 5 bases. The CDR3 has 14 amino acids. CDR1 and CDR2 (germline): MNHNS, SASEGT. Trimming took 1 base from V and 8 from J, leaving 11 bases between them. The CDR3 loop reads CASSEGGLGEKLFF. Written as DNA, the CDR3 is TGTGCCAGCAGTGAAGGGGGGTTGGGGGAAAAACTGTTTTTT.

The V call is TRBV27, the J call TRBJ1-4; no clear D. The CDR3 has 16 amino acids. The germline CDR1 and CDR2 sequences are MNHEY and SMNVEV (reference sequence). V was shortened by 3 bases and J by 6 bases, with 17 bases between the two germline ends. The chain's CDR3 is CASSFFGVGGYEKLFF. For the CDR3, the DNA is TGTGCCAGCAGTTTTTTCGGTGTTGGAGGGTATGAAAAACTGTTTTTT.

The chain links TRBV9 to TRBJ2-1; 7 bases align to TRBD1. With V trimmed by 0 bases and J by 7 bases, 4 bases remained unmatched. Per germline, CDR1 SGDLS and CDR2 YYNGEE. The CDR3 is 14 amino acids. The CDR3 spells CASSVVGGENEQFF. CDR3 in DNA: TGTGCCAGCAGCGTAGTAGGGGGCGAGAATGAGCAGTTCTTC. Filled out from reference TRBV9 and TRBJ2-1, the complete variable domain reads DSGVTQTPKHLITATGQRVTLRCSPRSGDLSVYWYQQSLDQGLQFLIQYYNGEERAKGNILERFSAQQFPDLHSELNLSSLELGDSALYFCASSVVGGENEQFFGPGTRLTVL.

Comments on this clone: Other DNA sequences within the sample encode an identical CDR3. The chain employs TRBV5-1 and TRBJ2-1, with D perhaps being TRBD1 or TRBD2 (5 bases each). Trimming took off 0 bases at V and 10 bases at J, with 8 bases between the two ends. CDR1 and CDR2 (germline): SGHRS, YFSETQ. The CDR3 runs to 12 residues. The CDR3 sequence is CASSLGGTEQFF. The CDR3 bases are TGCGCCAGCAGCTTGGGGGGGACGGAGCAGTTCTTC.

The CDR3 DNA is TGTGCCACCTGGGACAGGGGTGAAAAACTGTTTTTT. Translation gives CATWDRGEKLFF. The rearrangement uses TRBV19 and TRBJ1-4, with 10 nucleotides matching TRBD1. V lost 10 bases, J lost 7 bases, and 3 bases stayed unmatched. CDR1 is LNHDA, CDR2 SQIVND, per germline (reference sequence). The CDR3 loop spans 12 amino acids.

This chain connects TRBV30 to TRBJ1-1; D is uncertain. The V end lost 1 base, the J end lost 0 bases, and 15 bases lay between the germline ends. CDR3 size: 16 residues. Germline CDR1 and CDR2: GTSNPN and SVGIG (reference sequence). The CDR3 is CAWSDWGPALNTEAFF. The CDR3 DNA reads as TGTGCCTGGAGTGACTGGGGTCCCGCATTGAACACTGAAGCTTTCTTT.

The rearrangement joins TRBV28 to TRBJ1-1; the match to TRBD1 covers 8 bases. V shed 5 bases and J 7 bases; nucleotides not matched to a gene: 12. Germline CDR1 reads MDHEN; CDR2 reads SYDVKM. This CDR3 region has 15 residues. CDR3 coding DNA: TGTGCCAGCAGTGCTACGGGACAGGACTACCTTGAAGCTTTCTTT. It yields the protein CASSATGQDYLEAFF.

This chain links TRBV4-2 with TRBJ1-1; D unresolved. The V end lost 1 base, the J end lost 5 bases, and 14 bases lay between the germline ends. Per the germline V gene, CDR1 is LGHNA and CDR2 is YNFKEQ. This CDR3 region has 15 residues. This CDR3 reads CASSQAHGDWTEAFF. The CDR3, as DNA: TGTGCCAGCAGCCAAGCGCACGGAGATTGGACTGAAGCTTTCTTT.

This rearrangement joins TRBV30 to TRBJ1-2, with D perhaps TRBD1 (6 bases). CDR3 length: 15 amino acids. Germline V CDR1 and CDR2: GTSNPN, SVGIG (reference sequence). V gave up 1 base and J gave up 4 bases, with 16 bases separating them. CDR3 amino acids: CAWSGSGAVAYGYTF. The CDR3 DNA sequence: TGTGCCTGGAGTGGATCAGGGGCGGTAGCCTATGGCTACACCTTC.

The chain is built from TRBV2 and TRBJ2-3; D possibly matches TRBD1 or TRBD2 (7 bases each). V dropped 6 bases and J dropped 11 bases, with 15 bases sitting between them. CDR3 length equals 12 residues. CDR1 is SNHLY, CDR2 FYNNEI, per germline. The CDR3 bases are TGTGCCAGCAGACTGGGGGGGACAGAGCAGTATTTT. It translates to CASRLGGTEQYF.

The chain links TRBV7-9 to TRBJ1-1, with unresolved D. The germline V gene has CDR1 SEHNR and CDR2 FQNEAQ (reference sequence). The length of the CDR3 is 15 residues. V lost 5 bases to trimming and J lost 0 bases, with 13 bases between them. In DNA form, the CDR3 reads TGTGCCAGCAGCCGAAGGAGGGAAATGAACACTGAAGCTTTCTTT. It translates to CASSRRREMNTEAFF.

This chain connects TRBV28 to TRBJ1-1, with unresolved D. The ends were cut back, 4 bases at V and 5 bases at J, with 8 bases in the middle. This CDR3 contains 12 residues. Per germline, CDR1 MDHEN and CDR2 SYDVKM. This CDR3 is CASSSKWTEAFF. The CDR3 DNA reads as TGTGCCAGCAGTTCCAAATGGACTGAAGCTTTCTTT. Full variable domain (rest looked up from reference TRBV28 and TRBJ1-1): DVKVTQSSRYLVKRTGEKVFLECVQDMDHENMFWYRQDPGLGLRLIYFSYDVKMKEKGDIPEGYSVSREKKERFSLILESASTNQTSMYLCASSSKWTEAFFGQGTRLTVV.

The V and J genes are TRBV15 and TRBJ1-2; 7 bases are a match to TRBD1. The CDR3 length is 17 residues. V lost 1 base, J lost 4 bases, and 12 bases stayed unmatched. Germline loops: CDR1 LNHNV, CDR2 YYDKDF (reference sequence). The CDR3: CATSRVGLGQASYGYTF. CDR3 coding DNA: TGTGCCACCAGCAGAGTAGGGCTTGGACAGGCCTCCTATGGCTACACCTTC. The variable domain in full, with the rest retrieved from reference TRBV15 and TRBJ1-2, is DAMVIQNPRYQVTQFGKPVTLSCSQTLNHNVMYWYQQKSSQAPKLLFHYYDKDFNNEADTPDNFQSRRPNTSFCFLDIRSPGLGDTAMYLCATSRVGLGQASYGYTFGSGTRLTVV.

The V call is TRBV25-1, the J call TRBJ2-5, with 7 bases that match TRBD2. This CDR3 contains 16 residues. The germline V gene has CDR1 MGHDK and CDR2 SYGVNS. V shed 6 bases, J shed 5 bases, and the junction held 15 bases outside the gene matches. This chain's CDR3 is CASSRRRQGLRETQYF. CDR3 sequence (DNA): TGTGCCAGCAGCCGACGGCGGCAGGGACTACGGGAGACCCAGTACTTC.

J is TRBJ2-3 and V is TRBV15; possible D gene TRBD2, 5 bases. Trimming pared 5 bases from V and 1 base from J, leaving 10 bases between. In germline, CDR1 is LNHNV, CDR2 YYDKDF (reference sequence). CDR3 length equals 14 residues. CDR3 nucleotides: TGTGCCACCAGCCCCGTGAGGGGCACAGATACGCAGTATTTT. Translating it yields CATSPVRGTDTQYF.